This TCR beta chain was sequenced during a study of blood T cell repertoires in COVID-19. Looking at the study overall: PBMCs, B-cell-depleted T cells, or T cells provided the cDNA or gDNA that made up the material.

With regard to this clone: A much larger clone is a single base away; this may be a read error.

Using immunoSEQ multiplex PCR, the repertoire was profiled, and TCRdb retains in-frame clones only, with some absent. Seen here are about 210,000 clones, about nine tenths observed once, and the top ten hold 7.2%. Individuals drawn from around 25 US areas were about 18 to 100 years old. V lost 6 bases and J 4 bases, leaving 4 bases between the germline ends. This CDR3 region has 11 residues. Germline CDR1 reads SEHNR; CDR2 reads FQNEAQ (reference sequence). Source material: PBMCs or T cells enriched from blood (not recorded which). This chain links TRBV7-9 with TRBJ2-1; D ambiguous. The TCR sequence derives from a man aged 25-45 years in a cohort exposed to, infected with or recovered from COVID-19 (not recorded which). CDR3 residues: CASSPYNEQFF. The CDR3 DNA is TGTGCCAGCAGTCCTTACAATGAGCAGTTCTTC.